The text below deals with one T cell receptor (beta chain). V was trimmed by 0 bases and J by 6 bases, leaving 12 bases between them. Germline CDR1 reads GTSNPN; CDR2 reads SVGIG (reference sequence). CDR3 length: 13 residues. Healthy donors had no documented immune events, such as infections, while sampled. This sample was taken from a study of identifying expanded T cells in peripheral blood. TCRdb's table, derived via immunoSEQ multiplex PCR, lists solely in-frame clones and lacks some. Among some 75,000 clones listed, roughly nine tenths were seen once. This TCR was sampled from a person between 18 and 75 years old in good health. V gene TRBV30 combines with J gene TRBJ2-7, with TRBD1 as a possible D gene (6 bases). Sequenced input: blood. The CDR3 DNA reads TGTGCCTGGAGTGTAACAGGGATCAGCGAGCAGTACTTC. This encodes CAWSVTGISEQYF.